This entry is about one TCR beta chain. The data were taken from a study of blood T cell repertoires in COVID-19. Germline CDR1 and CDR2: SGHRS and YFSETQ. The CDR3 length is 14 residues. Trimming took off 0 bases at V and 3 bases at J, with 9 bases between the two ends. The protocol was immunoSEQ multiplex PCR, while the TCRdb copy is restricted to in-frame clones and leaves out a portion. The profile shows roughly 100,000 clones, over 65% of them singletons. The J gene is TRBJ2-5, the V gene TRBV5-1; tentatively, D is TRBD2 (5 bases). The sample taken for sequencing was peripheral blood. The TCR was taken from a man between 60 and 70 years old with acute or convalescent COVID-19. CDR3 loop: CASSLEPREETQYF. The DNA of the CDR3 is TGCGCCAGCAGCTTGGAACCGAGGGAAGAGACCCAGTACTTC.